A single sample is the source of the 26 T cell receptor beta chains below, sequenced in a study of blood T cell repertoires in COVID-19 (dated by TCRdb to between 2020 and 2021). Libraries were prepared through the immunoSEQ multiplex PCR assay. As stored in TCRdb, this immuneACCESS dataset retains in-frame rearrangements with V and J assigned. A fraction of the clones does not appear; measured against another copy, unresolved V genes explain less than half of the discrepancy, and the remainder lacks a known reason. The sample profile shows more than 300,000 clones; more than 70% of them were found once. Of the sample, under 2% falls within the top ten clones. The sequenced material came from peripheral blood. These receptors all stem from a woman in her forties or fifties with acute or convalescent COVID-19.

In this sample, this clone turned up once. The rearrangement joins TRBV7-9 to TRBJ2-3; 10 positions match TRBD2. The CDR3 has 16 amino acids. V lost 5 bases, J lost 3 bases, and 8 bases stayed unmatched. Germline CDR1 is SEHNR and CDR2 is FQNEAQ (reference sequence). The CDR3 protein is CASSTGIAGGTDTQYF. CDR3 DNA: TGTGCCAGCAGCACCGGGATAGCGGGAGGTACAGATACGCAGTATTTT.

The genes are TRBV6-5 and TRBJ1-1; tentative D call: TRBD1 (6 bases). The CDR3 totals 15 residues. Germline CDR1 is MNHEY and CDR2 is SVGAGI. V gave up 5 bases and J gave up 1 base, with 14 bases separating them. CDR3 DNA: TGTGCCAGCAGTCTACAGGGCCCGAGGAACACTGAAGCTTTCTTT. Translation gives CASSLQGPRNTEAFF.

This clone has just a few counts. The chain links TRBV19 to TRBJ1-1; D may be TRBD1 (6 bases). Germline V gene lookup returns CDR1 LNHDA and CDR2 SQIVND (reference sequence). The length of the CDR3 is 14 residues. The V and J ends lost 3 bases and 0 bases respectively, with 8 bases between them. DNA for the CDR3: TGTGCCAGTAGTATGCAGGGGCTGAACACTGAAGCTTTCTTT. Translated: CASSMQGLNTEAFF.

The chain uses TRBV28 and TRBJ2-7, with TRBD1 matching over 10 bases. The CDR3 has 16 residues. CDR1 and CDR2 (germline): MDHEN, SYDVKM. Trimming took 7 bases from V and 6 from J; bases not matched to a gene: 15. In DNA, the CDR3 is TGTGCCAGCAAGGGACAGGGGAAGACTAGGAGAGCCGAGCAGTACTTC. As protein: CASKGQGKTRRAEQYF.

V gene TRBV7-2 combines with J gene TRBJ2-1, with D possibly matching TRBD2 (5 bases). This CDR3 region has 17 residues. Germline V gene data show CDR1 as SGHTA and CDR2 as FQGNSA. The V and J ends lost 5 bases and 5 bases respectively, with 22 bases between them. The CDR3 DNA is TGTGCCAGCAGCCCCTACCTGGGTAGCGAGGAAAACAATGAGCAGTTCTTC. Amino acids: CASSPYLGSEENNEQFF.

This clone was picked up a small number of times. V is TRBV5-1 and J is TRBJ2-5; weak D call: TRBD1 (5 bases). CDR1 is SGHRS, CDR2 YFSETQ, per germline. This CDR3 comprises 13 residues. V was shortened by 4 bases and J by 2 bases, with 9 bases between the two germline ends. The CDR3 spells CASSPRQQETQYF. For the CDR3, the DNA is TGCGCCAGCAGCCCAAGACAGCAAGAGACCCAGTACTTC.

The V call is TRBV18, the J call TRBJ2-3, with 7 bases that match TRBD1. This CDR3 contains 20 residues. The V gene end was trimmed by 0 bases and the J gene end by 4 bases; junction bases not matched to a gene: 19. Germline loops: CDR1 KGHSH, CDR2 LQKENI. The CDR3 bases are TGTGCCAGCTCACCACCGAGAAGGGGGCTCCGGGGACCGGAGGCAGATACGCAGTATTTT. Its translation is CASSPPRRGLRGPEADTQYF.

The gene calls are TRBV4-2 and TRBJ2-3, with 7 bases aligning to TRBD2. CDR1 LGHNA and CDR2 YNFKEQ come from the germline V gene. The trim removed 4 bases at V and 2 bases at J, leaving 6 bases unmatched. There are 15 residues in the CDR3. CDR3: CASSRKRDHTDTQYF. In nucleotides, the CDR3 is TGTGCCAGCAGCCGCAAGCGGGACCACACAGATACGCAGTATTTT.

The chain is built from TRBV2 and TRBJ2-3; D might be TRBD2 (5 bases). The CDR3 extends over 16 amino acids. Trimming stripped 0 bases from V and 0 bases from J, with 10 bases between. Germline CDR1 and CDR2: SNHLY and FYNNEI. The CDR3 DNA sequence: TGTGCCAGCAGTGAAGCGCGGGTAGCTAGCACAGATACGCAGTATTTT. This codes for CASSEARVASTDTQYF.

This chain connects TRBV2 to TRBJ2-3; TRBD1 might be the D (6 bases). The CDR3 spans 11 residues. From germline, CDR1 is SNHLY and CDR2 FYNNEI. V gave up 7 bases and J gave up 4 bases, with 6 bases separating them. The CDR3 sequence: CASTGADTQYF. CDR3 sequence (DNA): TGTGCCAGCACAGGGGCAGATACGCAGTATTTT. Together with reference TRBV2 and TRBJ2-3, the CDR3 gives the full variable domain: EPEVTQTPSHQVTQMGQEVILRCVPISNHLYFYWYRQILGQKVEFLVSFYNNEISEKSEIFDDQFSVERPDGSNFTLKIRSTKLEDSAMYFCASTGADTQYFGPGTRLTVL.

The rearrangement uses TRBV27 and TRBJ2-5, with TRBD1 matching 10 bases. J gave up 0 bases and V 6 bases, and 4 bases lay outside the gene matches. This CDR3 region has 15 residues. Germline V gene lookup returns CDR1 MNHEY and CDR2 SMNVEV (reference sequence). In DNA, the CDR3 is TGTGCCAGCAGGGCGGGACAGGGGTACCAAGAGACCCAGTACTTC. Its translation is CASRAGQGYQETQYF.

V and J are TRBV9 and TRBJ2-1, with D perhaps TRBD2 (6 bases). Looked up from germline, CDR1 is SGDLS and CDR2 is YYNGEE. V shed 1 base and J shed 9 bases, with 14 bases lying between them. This CDR3 has 14 amino acids. CDR3 sequence reads: CASSVNLALGEQFF. The CDR3 bases are TGTGCCAGCAGCGTAAATCTAGCGTTGGGTGAGCAGTTCTTC.

V gene TRBV7-2 combines with J gene TRBJ2-7, with TRBD1 matching over 9 bases. The CDR3 has 15 residues. Per germline, CDR1 SGHTA and CDR2 FQGNSA. V lost 5 bases, J lost 5 bases, and 10 bases stayed unmatched. CDR3 coding DNA: TGTGCCAGCAGCCTACGGGACAGGGCTTTTAACGAGCAGTACTTC. It codes for CASSLRDRAFNEQYF. The whole variable domain, remainder taken from reference TRBV7-2 and TRBJ2-7, is GAGVSQSPSNKVTEKGKDVELRCDPISGHTALYWYRQSLGQGLEFLIYFQGNSAPDKSGLPSDRFSAERTGGSVSTLTIQRTQQEDSAVYLCASSLRDRAFNEQYFGPGTRLTVT.

This chain joins TRBV3-1 (or the pseudogene TRBV3-2) and TRBJ1-2; the match to TRBD1 covers 9 bases. CDR1 LGHDT and CDR2 YNNKEL come from the germline V gene (reference sequence). V lost 4 bases, J lost 7 bases, and 10 bases stayed unmatched. The CDR3 extends over 15 amino acids. CDR3 in DNA: TGTGCCAGCAGCCGCACATATACAGGGGGCGCTGGCTACACCTTC. Translating gives CASSRTYTGGAGYTF.

Only one count was recorded for this clone. The chain carries TRBV5-1 and TRBJ2-7; 9 nucleotides align to TRBD2. Trimming cost V 6 bases and J 2 bases; bases outside gene matches: 6. Germline assignment: CDR1 SGHRS and CDR2 YFSETQ. CDR3 size: 14 residues. The CDR3 bases are TGCGCCAGCACCGGCGGGGGGGCCCCCTACGAGCAGTACTTC. Translated: CASTGGGAPYEQYF.

The chain joins TRBV2 to TRBJ2-4; 9 nucleotides agree with TRBD1. Losses at the gene ends were 1 base for V and 0 bases for J; bases not matched to a gene: 4. The CDR3 sequence is 17 residues long. Germline V lookup: CDR1 SNHLY, CDR2 FYNNEI. DNA for the CDR3: TGTGCCAGCAGTGAAGAAGGGGACAGGGTAGCCAAAAACATTCAGTACTTC. Residues: CASSEEGDRVAKNIQYF.

The chain uses TRBV28 and TRBJ2-7, with 8 positions matching TRBD2. This CDR3 region has 14 residues. The trim removed 10 bases at V and 2 bases at J, leaving 10 bases unmatched. Germline CDR1 reads MDHEN; CDR2 reads SYDVKM. DNA of the CDR3: TGTGCCACCTATCTAGCGGGTTCTCCCTACGAGCAGTACTTC. Its translation is CATYLAGSPYEQYF.

The rearrangement links TRBV19 to TRBJ1-2, with a possible D match to TRBD1 (6 bases). The CDR3 has 14 residues. Germline V gene sequence: CDR1 LNHDA, CDR2 SQIVND (reference sequence). V lost 4 bases and J 2 bases, leaving 11 bases between the germline ends. The CDR3 DNA is TGTGCCAGTAGTAAGGGACAAATCAACTATGGCTACACCTTC. Translated, it gives CASSKGQINYGYTF.

The V and J genes are TRBV6-2 or TRBV6-3 and TRBJ1-1; weak D call: TRBD1 (6 bases). The CDR3 is 16 residues long. Between the trimmed V and J ends, which lost 0 bases and 4 bases, there was a span of 15 bases. CDR1 MNHEY and CDR2 SVGEGT come from the germline V gene. CDR3 loop: CASSYSRGGQVTEAFF. The CDR3 coding sequence is TGTGCCAGCAGTTACTCCCGGGGGGGACAAGTCACTGAAGCTTTCTTT.

The J gene is TRBJ2-7, the V gene TRBV18, with TRBD2 matching over 7 bases. The CDR3 runs to 15 residues. V dropped 6 bases and J dropped 5; count of bases not matched to a gene: 13. Per the germline V gene, CDR1 is KGHSH and CDR2 is LQKENI. In DNA, the CDR3 is TGTGCCAGCTCCCTCACGGCGGGAGCAGGAAACGAGCAGTACTTC. It translates to CASSLTAGAGNEQYF.

The chain combines TRBV9 with TRBJ2-3, with D possibly TRBD2 on 5 matching bases. The V end was cut by 1 base, the J end by 2 bases, with 20 bases between. Germline-derived CDR1 and CDR2 are SGDLS and YYNGEE. This CDR3 region has 18 residues. The CDR3 nucleotides read TGTGCCAGCAGCGTACGACGCGGGCGTCTAAATCCCACAGATACGCAGTATTTT. Amino acid sequence: CASSVRRGRLNPTDTQYF.

The V gene is TRBV2, the J gene TRBJ2-7; the match to TRBD2 covers 8 bases. The trim removed 0 bases at V and 4 bases at J, leaving 11 bases unmatched. The CDR3 sequence is 17 residues long. Germline V lookup: CDR1 SNHLY, CDR2 FYNNEI. DNA of the CDR3: TGTGCCAGCAGTGAAGCTAGTATGTCTAGCGGGTCGTACGAGCAGTACTTC. Translated, it gives CASSEASMSSGSYEQYF.

This chain joins TRBV20-1 and TRBJ2-3; 9 bases fit TRBD2. The germline gives CDR1 DFQATT, CDR2 SNEGSKA (reference sequence). The CDR3 is 17 residues long. V shed 3 bases, J shed 0 bases, and the junction held 10 bases outside the gene matches. CDR3 sequence reads: CSASFASGISSTDTQYF. As DNA, the CDR3 is TGCAGTGCTAGTTTTGCTAGCGGGATCTCTAGCACAGATACGCAGTATTTT.

The CDR3 nucleotides are TGTGCCAGCAGCTCCACAGGGGGCACCGGGGAGCTGTTTTTT. Its protein is CASSSTGGTGELFF. The V and J genes are TRBV7-2 and TRBJ2-2, with 8 bases that match TRBD1. The germline V gene has CDR1 SGHTA and CDR2 FQGNSA. The trim removed 4 bases at V and 4 bases at J, leaving 2 bases unmatched. The CDR3 contains 14 residues.

This chain links TRBV29-1 with TRBJ1-1; no clear D gene. V dropped 2 bases and J dropped 1 base, with 8 bases sitting between them. This CDR3 is 13 amino acids long. Looked up from germline, CDR1 is SQVTM and CDR2 is ANQGSEA. CDR3 loop: CSVERQENTEAFF. CDR3 in DNA: TGCAGCGTTGAAAGGCAGGAGAACACTGAAGCTTTCTTT.

The chain uses TRBV7-7 and TRBJ2-5, with a tentative D call TRBD1 (6 bases). V lost 0 bases to trimming and J lost 4 bases, with 9 bases between them. This CDR3 region has 14 residues. Germline V gives CDR1 SSHAT, CDR2 FNYEAQ (reference sequence). This CDR3 is CASSLARGGETQYF. The CDR3 DNA is TGTGCCAGCAGCTTAGCCAGGGGCGGAGAGACCCAGTACTTC.